This record concerns one T cell receptor beta chain sequence. The sample belongs to a study of blood T cell repertoires in COVID-19. About the research overall: From T cells, B-cell-depleted T cells, or PBMCs came the material, which was cDNA or gDNA.

The CDR3 runs to 15 residues. Germline CDR1 reads SGHRS; CDR2 reads YFSETQ. Trimming took off 4 bases at V and 1 base at J, with 13 bases between the two ends. Original data processing: Quantification of nucleated cells was approximated via reference gene primer amplification. The method was immunoSEQ multiplex PCR; TCRdb's version includes in-frame clones alone and lacks a portion of them. V, J and clone size are those of that table, while D and trimming were read from the DNA. The sample lists 150,000 to 200,000 clones; around 86% were seen once. The source material was peripheral blood. This sequence originates from a man between 45 and 60 years old with active or convalescent COVID-19. The chain carries TRBV5-1 and TRBJ2-3, with D unresolved. The CDR3 region is CASSLTGAGTDTQYF. The CDR3, as DNA: TGCGCCAGCAGCCTCACCGGCGCGGGCACAGATACGCAGTATTTT. Combining the CDR3 with reference TRBV5-1 and TRBJ2-3 gives the whole variable domain KAGVTQTPRYLIKTRGQQVTLSCSPISGHRSVSWYQQTPGQGLQFLFEYFSETQRNKGNFPGRFSGRQFSNSRSEMNVSTLELGDSALYLCASSLTGAGTDTQYFGPGTRLTVL.